This record looks at one T cell receptor beta chain sequence and its context. Germline V gene data show CDR1 as MGHDK and CDR2 as SYGVNS. The ends were cut back, 1 base at V and 0 bases at J, with 19 bases in the middle. The CDR3 extends over 18 amino acids. The sample is drawn from a study of cytomegalovirus exposure and HLA in healthy donors. 60 Vbeta and 13 Jbeta primers were used in PCR. Profiled with immunoSEQ multiplex PCR; TCRdb holds only in-frame clones, not every one. Its table records 50,000 to 80,000 clones. This TCR was sampled from a woman aged 18-29 years in good health and CMV-seronegative. The genes are TRBV25-1 and TRBJ2-7; D is perhaps TRBD2 (6 bases). The sample comprised PBMCs. CDR3 bases: TGTGCCAGCAGTGAATCTGTGACAATAGGAGGGGACTCCTACGAGCAGTACTTC. Its protein product is CASSESVTIGGDSYEQYF.